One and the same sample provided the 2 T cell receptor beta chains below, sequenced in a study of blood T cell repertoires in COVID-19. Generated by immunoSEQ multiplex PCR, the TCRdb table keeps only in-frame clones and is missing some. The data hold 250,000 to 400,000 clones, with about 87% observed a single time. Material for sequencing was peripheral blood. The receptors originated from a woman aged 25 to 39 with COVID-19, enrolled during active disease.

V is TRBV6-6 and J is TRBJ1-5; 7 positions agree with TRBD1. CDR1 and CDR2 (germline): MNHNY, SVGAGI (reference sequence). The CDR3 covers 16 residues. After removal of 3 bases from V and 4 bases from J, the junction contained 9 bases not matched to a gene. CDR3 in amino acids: CASSYSPDRKNQPQHF. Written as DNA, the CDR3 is TGTGCCAGCAGTTATTCCCCGGACAGGAAGAATCAGCCCCAGCATTTT.

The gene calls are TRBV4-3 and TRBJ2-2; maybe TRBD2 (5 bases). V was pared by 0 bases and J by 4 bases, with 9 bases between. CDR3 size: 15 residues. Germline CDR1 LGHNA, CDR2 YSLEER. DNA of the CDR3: TGCGCCAGCAGCCAAGATCCTAGCCCCACCGGGGAGCTGTTTTTT. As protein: CASSQDPSPTGELFF.